This TCR beta chain was sequenced during a study of monozygotic twins with inflammatory bowel disease. Germline CDR1 GTSNPN, CDR2 SVGIG (reference sequence). The CDR3 totals 16 residues. From the 5' RACE reads, TCRdb lists one entry per CDR3 protein and no DNA. The sample yields about 440,000 distinct CDR3 sequences, of which the top ten take up around 2.4%. The chain has TRBV30 and TRBJ2-5. The receptor was derived from a human donor with ulcerative colitis or Crohn's disease, or a healthy co-twin of an affected twin (not recorded which). The sample consisted of blood. The CDR3 protein is CAWSVRSNRLQETQYF. Variable domain in full (rest from reference TRBV30 and TRBJ2-5): SQTIHQWPATLVQPVGSPLSLECTVEGTSNPNLYWYRQAAGRGLQLLFYSVGIGQISSEVPQNLSASRPQDRQFILSSKKLLLSDSGFYLCAWSVRSNRLQETQYFGPGTRLLVL.